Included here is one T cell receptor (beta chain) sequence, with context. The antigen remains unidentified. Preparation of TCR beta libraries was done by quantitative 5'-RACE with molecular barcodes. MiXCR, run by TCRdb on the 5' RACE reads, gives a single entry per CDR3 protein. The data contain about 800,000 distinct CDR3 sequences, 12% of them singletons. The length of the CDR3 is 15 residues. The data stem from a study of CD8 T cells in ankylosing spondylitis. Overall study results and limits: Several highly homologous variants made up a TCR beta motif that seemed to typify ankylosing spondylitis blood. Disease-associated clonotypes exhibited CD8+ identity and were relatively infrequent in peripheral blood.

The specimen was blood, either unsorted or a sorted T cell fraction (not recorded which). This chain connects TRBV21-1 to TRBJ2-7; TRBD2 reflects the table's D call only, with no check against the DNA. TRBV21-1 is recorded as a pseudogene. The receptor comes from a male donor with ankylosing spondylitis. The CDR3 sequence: CASRVLSGRAYEQYF. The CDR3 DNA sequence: TGTGCCAGCAGAGTCTTGAGCGGGAGGGCTTACGAGCAGTACTTC.